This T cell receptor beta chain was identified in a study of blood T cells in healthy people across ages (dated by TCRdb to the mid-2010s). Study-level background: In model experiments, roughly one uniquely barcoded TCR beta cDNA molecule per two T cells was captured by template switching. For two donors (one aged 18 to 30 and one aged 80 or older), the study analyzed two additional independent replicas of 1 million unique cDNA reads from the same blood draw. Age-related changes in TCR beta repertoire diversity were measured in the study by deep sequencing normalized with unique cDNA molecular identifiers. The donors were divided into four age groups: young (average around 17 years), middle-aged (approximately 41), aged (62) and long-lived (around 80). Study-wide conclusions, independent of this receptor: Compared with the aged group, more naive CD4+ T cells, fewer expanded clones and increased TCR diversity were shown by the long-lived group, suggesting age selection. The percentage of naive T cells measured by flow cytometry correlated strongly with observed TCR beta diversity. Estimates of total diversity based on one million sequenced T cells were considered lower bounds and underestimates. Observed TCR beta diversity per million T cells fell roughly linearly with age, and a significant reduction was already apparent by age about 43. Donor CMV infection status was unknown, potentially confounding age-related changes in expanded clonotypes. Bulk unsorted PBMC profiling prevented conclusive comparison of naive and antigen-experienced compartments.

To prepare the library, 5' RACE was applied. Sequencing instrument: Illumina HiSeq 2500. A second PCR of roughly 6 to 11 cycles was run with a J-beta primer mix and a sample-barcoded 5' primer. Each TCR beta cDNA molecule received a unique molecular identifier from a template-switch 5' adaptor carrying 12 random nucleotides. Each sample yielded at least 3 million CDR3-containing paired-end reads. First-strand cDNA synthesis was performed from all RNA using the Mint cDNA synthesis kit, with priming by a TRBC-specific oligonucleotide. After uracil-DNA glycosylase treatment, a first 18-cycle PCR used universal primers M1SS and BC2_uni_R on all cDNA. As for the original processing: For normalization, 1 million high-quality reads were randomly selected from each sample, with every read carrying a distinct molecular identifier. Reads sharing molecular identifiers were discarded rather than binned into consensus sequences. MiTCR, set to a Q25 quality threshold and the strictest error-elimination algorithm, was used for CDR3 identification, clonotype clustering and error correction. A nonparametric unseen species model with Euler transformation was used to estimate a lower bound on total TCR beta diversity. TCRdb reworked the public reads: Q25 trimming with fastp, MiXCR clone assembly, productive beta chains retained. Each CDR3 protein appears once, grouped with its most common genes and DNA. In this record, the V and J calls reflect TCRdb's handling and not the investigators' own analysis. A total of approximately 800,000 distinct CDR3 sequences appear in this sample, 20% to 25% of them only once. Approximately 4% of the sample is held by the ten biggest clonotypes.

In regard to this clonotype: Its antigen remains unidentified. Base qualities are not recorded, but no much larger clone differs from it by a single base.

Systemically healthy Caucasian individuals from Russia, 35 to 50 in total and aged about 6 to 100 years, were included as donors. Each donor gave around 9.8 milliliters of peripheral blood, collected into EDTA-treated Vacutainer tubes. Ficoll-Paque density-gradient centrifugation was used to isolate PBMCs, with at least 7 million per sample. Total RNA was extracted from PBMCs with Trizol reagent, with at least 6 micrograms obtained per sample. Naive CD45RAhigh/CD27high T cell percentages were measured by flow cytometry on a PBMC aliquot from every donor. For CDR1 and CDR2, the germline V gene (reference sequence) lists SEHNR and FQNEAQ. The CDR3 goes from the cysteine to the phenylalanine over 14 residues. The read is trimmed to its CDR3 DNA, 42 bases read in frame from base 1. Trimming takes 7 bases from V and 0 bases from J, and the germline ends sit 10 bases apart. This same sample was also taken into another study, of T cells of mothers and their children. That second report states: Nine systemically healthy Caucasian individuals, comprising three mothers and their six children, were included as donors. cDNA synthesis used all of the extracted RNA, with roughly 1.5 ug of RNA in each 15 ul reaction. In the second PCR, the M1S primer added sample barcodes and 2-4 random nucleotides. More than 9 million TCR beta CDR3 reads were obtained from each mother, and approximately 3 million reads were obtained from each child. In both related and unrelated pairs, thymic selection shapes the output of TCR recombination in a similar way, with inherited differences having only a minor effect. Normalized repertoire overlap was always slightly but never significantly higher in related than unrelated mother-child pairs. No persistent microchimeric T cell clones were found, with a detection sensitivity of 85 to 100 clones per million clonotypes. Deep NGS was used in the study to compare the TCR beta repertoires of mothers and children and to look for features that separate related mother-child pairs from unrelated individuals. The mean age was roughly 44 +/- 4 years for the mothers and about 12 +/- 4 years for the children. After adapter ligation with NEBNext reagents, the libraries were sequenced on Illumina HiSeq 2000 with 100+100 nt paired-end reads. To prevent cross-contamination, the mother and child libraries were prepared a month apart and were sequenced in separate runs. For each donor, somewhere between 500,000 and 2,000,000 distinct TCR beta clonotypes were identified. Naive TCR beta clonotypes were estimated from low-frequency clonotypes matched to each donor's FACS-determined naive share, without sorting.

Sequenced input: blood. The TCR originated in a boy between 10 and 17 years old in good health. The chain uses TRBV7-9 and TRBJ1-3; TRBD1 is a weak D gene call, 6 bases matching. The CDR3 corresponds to CASTKGGSGNTIYF. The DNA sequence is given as TGTGCCAGCACCAAGGGGGGCTCTGGAAACACCATATATTTT.